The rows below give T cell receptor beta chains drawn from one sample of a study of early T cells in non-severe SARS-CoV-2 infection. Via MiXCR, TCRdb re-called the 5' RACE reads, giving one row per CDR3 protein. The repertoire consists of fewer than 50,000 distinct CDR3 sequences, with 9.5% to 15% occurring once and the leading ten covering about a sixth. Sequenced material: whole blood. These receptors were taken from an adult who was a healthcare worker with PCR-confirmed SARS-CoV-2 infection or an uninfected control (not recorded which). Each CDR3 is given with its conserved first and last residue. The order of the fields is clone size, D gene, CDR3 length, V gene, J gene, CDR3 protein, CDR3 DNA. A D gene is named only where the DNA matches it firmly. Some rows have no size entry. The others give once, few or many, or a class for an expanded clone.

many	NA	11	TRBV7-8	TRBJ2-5	CASSLKETQYF	TGTGCCAGCAGCTTAAAAGAGACCCAGTACTTC
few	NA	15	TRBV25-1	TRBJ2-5	CASSPHGGALETQYF	TGTGCCAGCAGCCCCCATGGGGGAGCTCTGGAGACCCAGTACTTC
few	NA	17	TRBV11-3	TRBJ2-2	CASSLGDEGETGGELFF	TGTGCCAGCAGCTTAGGAGACGAGGGGGAGACTGGCGGGGAGCTGTTTTTT
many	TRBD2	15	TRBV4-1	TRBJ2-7	CASSQAGGKEYEQYF	TGCGCCAGCAGCCAGGCGGGGGGGAAGGAGTACGAGCAGTACTTC
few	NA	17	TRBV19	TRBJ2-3	CASMQIRGSSSTDTQYF	TGTGCCAGTATGCAGATCCGAGGTTCCTCTAGCACAGATACGCAGTATTTT
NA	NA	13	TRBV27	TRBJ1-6	CASSTGANSPLHF	TGTGCCAGCAGTACGGGGGCGAATTCACCCCTCCACTTT
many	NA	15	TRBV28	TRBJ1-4	CASSFPGQGNEKLFF	TGTGCCAGCAGTTTTCCCGGGCAGGGAAATGAAAAACTGTTTTTT
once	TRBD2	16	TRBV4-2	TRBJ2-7	CASSQLAGTLHYEQYF	TGTGCCAGCAGCCAACTAGCGGGGACACTCCACTACGAGCAGTACTTC
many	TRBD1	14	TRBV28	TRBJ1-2	CASSSPGGVDGYTF	TGTGCCAGCAGCTCCCCAGGGGGGGTCGATGGCTACACCTTC
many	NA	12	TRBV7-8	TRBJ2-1	CASSPWQDEQFF	TGTGCCAGCAGCCCCTGGCAGGATGAGCAGTTCTTC
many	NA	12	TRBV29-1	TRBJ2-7	CSVETVSYEQYF	TGCAGCGTTGAAACGGTCTCCTACGAGCAGTACTTC
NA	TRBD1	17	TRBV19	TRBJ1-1	CASGPRDRGRLNTEAFF	TGTGCCAGTGGCCCCAGAGACAGGGGGCGGTTGAACACTGAAGCTTTCTTT
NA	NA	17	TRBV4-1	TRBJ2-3	CASSQREGGLSTDTQYF	TGCGCCAGCAGCCAGAGGGAGGGGGGGCTAAGCACAGATACGCAGTATTTT
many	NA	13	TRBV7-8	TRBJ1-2	CASTRSGTLGYTF	TGTGCCAGCACCCGCTCCGGGACCCTAGGCTACACCTTC
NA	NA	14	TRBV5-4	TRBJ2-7	CASSLDSRGDGQYF	TGTGCCAGCAGCTTGGATTCCAGGGGGGACGGGCAGTACTTC
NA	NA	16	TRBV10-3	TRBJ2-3	CAIRAGPGPREDTQYF	TGTGCCATCAGGGCCGGACCGGGCCCAAGAGAAGATACGCAGTATTTT
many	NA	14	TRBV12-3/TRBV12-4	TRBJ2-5	CASSFPHTQETQYF	TGTGCCAGCAGTTTTCCCCACACTCAAGAGACCCAGTACTTC
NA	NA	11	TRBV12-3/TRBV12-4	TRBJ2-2	CASEGKRELFF	TGTGCCAGCGAAGGGAAGAGGGAGCTGTTTTTT
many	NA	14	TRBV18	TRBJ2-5	CASSPPSGQGTQYF	TGTGCCAGCTCACCACCTAGCGGTCAAGGGACCCAGTACTTC
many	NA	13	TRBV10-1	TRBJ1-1	CASSETGKTEAFF	TGCGCCAGCAGTGAGACAGGGAAAACTGAAGCTTTCTTT
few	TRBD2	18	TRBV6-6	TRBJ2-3	CASSFGTSGGTSTDTQYF	TGTGCCAGCAGCTTCGGGACTAGCGGGGGGACAAGCACAGATACGCAGTATTTT
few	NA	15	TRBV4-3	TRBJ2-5	CASSQDGGRRETQYF	TGCGCCAGCAGCCAAGATGGTGGGCGGCGAGAGACCCAGTACTTC
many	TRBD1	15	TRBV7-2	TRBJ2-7	CASSKGGQGLHEQYF	TGTGCCAGCAGCAAAGGGGGACAGGGCCTCCACGAGCAGTACTTC
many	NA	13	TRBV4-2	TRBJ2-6	CASSQAGANVLTF	TGTGCCAGCAGCCAAGCCGGGGCCAACGTCCTGACTTTC
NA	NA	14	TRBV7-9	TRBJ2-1	CASRSGSSYNEQFF	TGTGCCAGCAGATCAGGCAGCTCCTACAATGAGCAGTTCTTC
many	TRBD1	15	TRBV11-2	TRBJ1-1	CASSLPGQENTEAFF	TGTGCCAGCAGCTTACCTGGACAGGAAAACACTGAAGCTTTCTTT
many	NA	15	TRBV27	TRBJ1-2	CASTPWGRGNYGYTF	TGTGCCAGCACCCCCTGGGGCAGGGGAAACTATGGCTACACCTTC
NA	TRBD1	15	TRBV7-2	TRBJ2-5	CASSYRTGYQETQYF	TGTGCCAGCAGCTACCGGACAGGGTACCAAGAGACCCAGTACTTC
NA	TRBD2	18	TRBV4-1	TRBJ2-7	CASSQQKGASGRAGEQYF	TGCGCCAGCAGCCAACAGAAGGGGGCTAGCGGGAGGGCCGGCGAGCAGTACTTC
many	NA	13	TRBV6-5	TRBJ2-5	CASSYSETMAQYF	TGTGCCAGCAGTTACTCGGAGACTATGGCCCAGTACTTC
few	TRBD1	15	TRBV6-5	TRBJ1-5	CASSYSSQGMAPQHF	TGTGCCAGCAGTTACTCGTCACAGGGGATGGCGCCCCAGCATTTT
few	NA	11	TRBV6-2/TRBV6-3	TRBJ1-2	CASSSAGGYTF	TGTGCCAGCAGTTCCGCAGGAGGCTACACCTTC
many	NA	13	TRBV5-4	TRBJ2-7	CASSKEGVREQYF	TGTGCCAGCAGCAAGGAAGGGGTACGGGAGCAGTACTTC
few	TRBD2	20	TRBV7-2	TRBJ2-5	CASSLLPYYASGRTQETQYF	TGTGCCAGCAGCTTATTGCCTTACTATGCTAGCGGGAGAACCCAAGAGACCCAGTACTTC
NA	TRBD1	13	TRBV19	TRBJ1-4	CASSPDRGEKLFF	TGTGCCAGTAGCCCCGACAGGGGTGAAAAACTGTTTTTT
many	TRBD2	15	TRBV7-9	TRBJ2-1	CATPAGVHANHEQFF	TGTGCCACCCCCGCGGGGGTCCACGCGAACCATGAGCAGTTCTTC
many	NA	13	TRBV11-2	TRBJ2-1	CASSPEGGGEQFF	TGTGCCAGCAGCCCAGAGGGGGGAGGTGAGCAGTTCTTC
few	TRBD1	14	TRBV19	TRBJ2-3	CASRNRGSTDTQYF	TGTGCCAGTAGAAACAGGGGTAGCACAGATACGCAGTATTTT
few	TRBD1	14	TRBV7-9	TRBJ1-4	CASSKTGAKEKLFF	TGTGCCAGCAGTAAAACAGGGGCAAAGGAAAAACTGTTTTTT
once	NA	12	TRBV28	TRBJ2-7	CASRLLNYEQYF	TGTGCCAGCAGGCTCCTGAACTACGAGCAGTACTTC
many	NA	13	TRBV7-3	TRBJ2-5	CASSAGTQETQYF	TGTGCCAGCAGCGCCGGCACTCAAGAGACCCAGTACTTC
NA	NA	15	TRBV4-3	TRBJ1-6	CASSQEPGGISPLHF	TGCGCCAGCAGCCAAGAACCGGGGGGAATTTCACCCCTCCACTTT
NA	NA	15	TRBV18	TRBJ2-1	CASSPLATSYNEQFF	TGTGCCAGCTCACCTTTAGCAACTTCCTACAATGAGCAGTTCTTC
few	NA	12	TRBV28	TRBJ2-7	CASSPPYYEQYF	TGTGCCAGCAGTCCACCATACTACGAGCAGTACTTC
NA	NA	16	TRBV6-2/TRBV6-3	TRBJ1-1	CASSYSFGFLGAEAFF	TGTGCCAGCAGTTACTCTTTTGGGTTTCTGGGGGCTGAAGCTTTCTTT
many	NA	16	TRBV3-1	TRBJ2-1	CASSHPSASSYNEQFF	TGTGCCAGCAGCCACCCTAGCGCAAGCTCCTACAATGAGCAGTTCTTC